This entry lists 25 T cell receptor beta chains sequenced from one sample in a study of T cell changes during pregnancy in multiple sclerosis. The method was immunoSEQ multiplex PCR; TCRdb's version includes in-frame clones alone and lacks a portion of them. The repertoire consists of around 110,000 clones, with under 95% occurring once and the leading ten covering roughly 1.5%. This material consisted of peripheral blood, taken before pregnancy. These receptors were taken from a female donor with multiple sclerosis, enrolled in a pregnancy study.

This chain connects TRBV23-1 to TRBJ2-3; no clear D gene. TRBV23-1 belongs to the ORF category, with a function that is uncertain. Trimming left V 5 bases short and J 0 bases short, with 12 bases between. CDR3 length: 15 residues. Here the CDR3 reads CASSVSLSSTDTQYF. The CDR3 DNA follows: TGCGCCAGCAGTGTTAGCCTTAGTAGCACAGATACGCAGTATTTT.

The V gene is TRBV5-1, the J gene TRBJ1-3; D is ambiguous. Trimming removed 6 bases from V and 0 bases from J, with 10 bases in between. The CDR3 spans 14 residues. Germline V gene lookup returns CDR1 SGHRS and CDR2 YFSETQ. The CDR3 nucleotides are TGCGCCAGCAAAATCACCAGCTCTGGAAACACCATATATTTT. Translation: CASKITSSGNTIYF. Using reference TRBV5-1 and TRBJ1-3 for the parts outside the CDR3, the full variable domain is KAGVTQTPRYLIKTRGQQVTLSCSPISGHRSVSWYQQTPGQGLQFLFEYFSETQRNKGNFPGRFSGRQFSNSRSEMNVSTLELGDSALYLCASKITSSGNTIYFGEGSWLTVV.

The V gene is TRBV5-4, the J gene TRBJ2-5, with 9 nucleotides matching TRBD2. The length of the CDR3 is 15 residues. The V and J ends lost 6 bases and 4 bases, in that order; junction bases with no gene match: 10. The germline V gene has CDR1 SGHNT and CDR2 YYREEE (reference sequence). This chain's CDR3 is CASKKSGGISETQYF. In DNA form, the CDR3 reads TGTGCCAGCAAGAAGAGCGGGGGGATTTCAGAGACCCAGTACTTC.

The J gene is TRBJ2-7, the V gene TRBV19; D perhaps matches TRBD1 (5 bases). V lost 7 bases to trimming and J lost 5 bases, with 15 bases between them. Germline loops: CDR1 LNHDA, CDR2 SQIVND (reference sequence). The CDR3 consists of 13 residues. This CDR3 is CASTKRQGDEQYF. CDR3 nucleotides: TGTGCCAGTACCAAGAGACAAGGGGACGAGCAGTACTTC. Looking up the rest from reference TRBV19 and TRBJ2-7 gives the full variable domain: DGGITQSPKYLFRKEGQNVTLSCEQNLNHDAMYWYRQDPGQGLRLIYYSQIVNDFQKGDIAEGYSVSREKKESFPLTVTSAQKNPTAFYLCASTKRQGDEQYFGPGTRLTVT.

This chain uses TRBV2 with TRBJ2-7, with D maybe TRBD2 (6 bases). V lost 0 bases to trimming and J lost 4 bases, with 13 bases between them. This CDR3 has 15 residues. The V gene's germline CDR1 is SNHLY and CDR2 FYNNEI. CDR3 coding DNA: TGTGCCAGCAGTGAAGCTGGGGACTCGGAATACGAGCAGTACTTC. As protein: CASSEAGDSEYEQYF. Supplemented by reference TRBV2 and TRBJ2-7, the full variable domain reads EPEVTQTPSHQVTQMGQEVILRCVPISNHLYFYWYRQILGQKVEFLVSFYNNEISEKSEIFDDQFSVERPDGSNFTLKIRSTKLEDSAMYFCASSEAGDSEYEQYFGPGTRLTVT.

The chain carries TRBV5-5 and TRBJ1-1; a weak D match, TRBD1 (5 bases). The V gene's germline CDR1 is SGHKS and CDR2 YYEKEE (reference sequence). The CDR3 has 14 residues. Trimming cost V 6 bases and J 3 bases, with 15 bases left between them. CDR3 nucleotides: TGTGCCAGCACCCACCTTGGAGGGGACACTGAAGCTTTCTTT. Amino acids: CASTHLGGDTEAFF.

Concerning this clone: The sample has other DNA sequences that encode this CDR3 too. This chain uses TRBV7-8 with TRBJ1-6; 7 bases line up with TRBD1. CDR3 size: 16 residues. Germline trimming cut 0 bases from V and 6 bases from J; bases unmatched to any gene: 5. Germline CDR1 reads SGHVS; CDR2 reads FQNEAQ. CDR3 nucleotide sequence: TGTGCCAGCAGCTTAGCGAGACAGGGTTTTAATTCACCCCTCCACTTT. Residues: CASSLARQGFNSPLHF.

V usage is TRBV6-4 and J usage is TRBJ1-6, with D perhaps matching TRBD1 (5 bases). V dropped 0 bases and J dropped 7 bases, with 13 bases sitting between them. The CDR3 totals 16 residues. Germline-derived CDR1 and CDR2 are MRHNA and SNTAGT. CDR3 sequence reads: CASSDSRGGLNSPLHF. The CDR3 DNA is TGTGCCAGCAGTGACTCGAGGGGCGGACTAAATTCACCCCTCCACTTT.

This clone was observed once. The gene calls are TRBV10-1 and TRBJ2-1, with TRBD2 matching 10 bases. V lost 3 bases, J lost 8 bases, and 4 bases stayed unmatched. Germline CDR1 WNHNN, CDR2 SYGVQD (reference sequence). There are 14 residues in the CDR3. CDR3 amino acids: CASSELAGSDEQFF. The CDR3 DNA follows: TGCGCCAGCAGTGAACTAGCGGGAAGCGATGAGCAGTTCTTC.

This sequence joins TRBV4-1 and TRBJ1-2; 8 nucleotides match TRBD1. Germline-derived CDR1 and CDR2 are MGHRA and YSYEKL. The CDR3 totals 14 residues. V trimming: 1 base; J trimming: 8 bases; junction bases outside the gene matches: 6. CDR3 sequence (DNA): TGCGCCAGCAGCCAAGTTAACAGGGGGTACGGCTACACCTTC. Protein product: CASSQVNRGYGYTF.

The chain joins TRBV20-1 to TRBJ1-2; D is unresolved. The CDR3 length is 10 residues. Germline V gene lookup returns CDR1 DFQATT and CDR2 SNEGSKA (reference sequence). Trimming stripped 6 bases from V and 5 bases from J, with 7 bases between. The CDR3 reads CSAPEYGYTF. In nucleotides, the CDR3 is TGCAGTGCACCGGAGTATGGCTACACCTTC.

The chain combines TRBV7-3 with TRBJ2-1; possible D gene TRBD2, 6 bases. There are 13 residues in the CDR3. Per the germline V gene, CDR1 is SGHTA and CDR2 is FQGTGA. Trimming took off 4 bases at V and 9 bases at J, with 13 bases between the two ends. The CDR3 is CASSSGTLGEQFF. The CDR3 bases are TGTGCCAGCAGCTCCGGGACTCTGGGTGAGCAGTTCTTC. Full variable domain (missing parts from reference TRBV7-3 and TRBJ2-1): GAGVSQTPSNKVTEKGKYVELRCDPISGHTALYWYRQSLGQGPEFLIYFQGTGAADDSGLPNDRFFAVRPEGSVSTLKIQRTERGDSAVYLCASSSGTLGEQFFGPGTRLTVL.

The rearrangement joins TRBV2 to TRBJ1-2; 10 bases agree with TRBD1. From germline, CDR1 is SNHLY and CDR2 FYNNEI. This CDR3 has 12 amino acids. Trimming cost V 9 bases and J 7 bases; bases outside gene matches: 5. This CDR3 reads CASPGTGAGYTF. DNA for the CDR3: TGTGCCAGTCCCGGGACAGGGGCTGGCTACACCTTC.

V gene TRBV5-6 combines with J gene TRBJ1-6; 8 positions match TRBD1. There are 14 residues in the CDR3. The germline CDR1 and CDR2 sequences are SGHDT and YYEEEE. V lost 5 bases, J lost 7 bases, and 5 bases stayed unmatched. CDR3 loop: CASRAGGYNSPLHF. The CDR3 nucleotides read TGTGCCAGCAGGGCAGGGGGCTACAATTCACCCCTCCACTTT.

This chain uses TRBV5-1 with TRBJ1-3; D unclear. Germline CDR1 SGHRS, CDR2 YFSETQ. V was cut by 4 bases and J by 0 bases, with 8 bases left in between. The CDR3 has 14 amino acids. For the CDR3, the DNA is TGCGCCAGCAGCCGGGAGGGCTCTGGAAACACCATATATTTT. As protein: CASSREGSGNTIYF.

This clone showed up just once. The chain links TRBV19 to TRBJ2-6; possible D gene TRBD1, 5 bases. V was pared by 6 bases and J by 0 bases, with 9 bases between. The CDR3 sequence is 15 residues long. The germline V gene encodes CDR1 LNHDA and CDR2 SQIVND (reference sequence). The CDR3 is CASRQVGSGANVLTF. In DNA form, the CDR3 reads TGTGCCAGTAGACAGGTTGGCTCTGGGGCCAACGTCCTGACTTTC.

The chain joins TRBV9 to TRBJ2-1; tentative D call: TRBD1 (5 bases). V was trimmed by 2 bases and J by 4 bases, leaving 16 bases between them. Germline CDR1 SGDLS, CDR2 YYNGEE. This CDR3 is built from 16 residues. CDR3 sequence reads: CASSVGSDSLYNEQFF. CDR3 in DNA: TGTGCCAGCAGCGTGGGTTCCGACAGCTTATACAATGAGCAGTTCTTC.

V gene TRBV7-8 combines with J gene TRBJ2-2; D might be TRBD1 (5 bases). Germline values: CDR1 SGHVS, CDR2 FQNEAQ. The CDR3 is 13 residues long. With 2 bases removed from V and 7 bases from J, the gap between germline ends came to 8 bases. The CDR3: CASSLIRDGELFF. CDR3 DNA: TGTGCCAGCAGCTTAATCAGGGACGGGGAGCTGTTTTTT.

The chain recombines TRBV5-1 with TRBJ2-1, with 8 bases fitting TRBD2. Germline V gives CDR1 SGHRS, CDR2 YFSETQ. V dropped 2 bases and J dropped 7; count of bases not matched to a gene: 11. The CDR3 runs to 16 residues. The CDR3 protein is CASSFASGSGNNEQFF. DNA for the CDR3: TGCGCCAGCAGCTTTGCCAGCGGGAGTGGTAATAATGAGCAGTTCTTC.

In regard to this clone: The same CDR3 also results from other DNA sequences found in this sample. This chain connects TRBV5-1 to TRBJ1-1; D remains ambiguous. Germline V gives CDR1 SGHRS, CDR2 YFSETQ. There are 13 residues in the CDR3. The V gene lost 1 base and the J gene lost 1 base, with 5 bases spanning the gap. CDR3 sequence: CASSLRENTEAFF. Here the CDR3 DNA reads TGCGCCAGCAGCTTGAGAGAGAACACTGAAGCTTTCTTT.

The CDR3 DNA sequence: TGTGCCAGCAGCTTAGCGTCAGGGCCTCGCTCTGGAAACACCATATATTTT. It codes for CASSLASGPRSGNTIYF. The chain recombines TRBV7-2 with TRBJ1-3, with D possibly matching TRBD1 (5 bases). The CDR3 is 17 residues long. CDR1 is SGHTA, CDR2 FQGNSA, per germline. Trimming shortened V by 0 bases and J by 0 bases, and 12 bases separated the two germline ends.

The chain combines TRBV5-8 with TRBJ2-1, with 9 bases lining up with TRBD2. CDR1 and CDR2 from the germline V gene are SGHTS and YDEGEE. This CDR3 has 16 residues. Losses at the gene ends were 0 bases for V and 4 bases for J; bases not matched to a gene: 5. The CDR3 here is CASSLVLAGMYNEQFF. The CDR3 DNA reads TGTGCCAGCAGCTTGGTCCTAGCGGGGATGTACAATGAGCAGTTCTTC.

The chain recombines TRBV6-5 with TRBJ1-1, with TRBD1 matching over 8 bases. The germline V gene has CDR1 MNHEY and CDR2 SVGAGI. The CDR3 sequence is 13 residues long. The trim removed 7 bases at V and 2 bases at J, leaving 3 bases unmatched. DNA for the CDR3: TGTGCCAGCAAGGGGACAGGAAACACTGAAGCTTTCTTT. Its protein product is CASKGTGNTEAFF.

The CDR3, as DNA: TGTGCCAGCACAACAGGGGAACCTTACAATGAGCAGTTCTTC. This sequence encodes CASTTGEPYNEQFF. The gene calls are TRBV27 and TRBJ2-1, with 7 bases fitting TRBD1. Per the germline V gene, CDR1 is MNHEY and CDR2 is SMNVEV (reference sequence). This CDR3 region has 14 residues. V was clipped by 7 bases and J by 4 bases; unmatched bases: 7.

The V and J genes are TRBV6-5 and TRBJ2-3; D is uncertain. V lost 7 bases, J lost 1 base, and 3 bases lay in between. CDR1 and CDR2 (germline): MNHEY, SVGAGI. The CDR3 extends over 11 amino acids. This CDR3 is CASTGTDTQYF. The CDR3 DNA is TGTGCCAGCACCGGCACAGATACGCAGTATTTT.